Listed below are T cell receptor beta chains from one sample, sequenced in a study of long-term antiretroviral therapy in people with HIV. TCRdb's table, derived via immunoSEQ multiplex PCR, lists solely in-frame clones and lacks some. The sample includes under 30,000 clones, approximately 86% of them seen just once. The sequencing here drew on unsorted PBMCs, taken about 5 years before starting antiretroviral therapy. The receptors come from a man aged 50 or older with HIV. The CDR3 runs from the conserved cysteine through the conserved F or W. Each record gives: V gene, CDR3 length, CDR3 protein.

V: TRBV9
length: 14
CDR3: CASSVDGGFYEQYF

V: TRBV6-1
length: 15
CDR3: CASSNTVATNEKLFF

V: TRBV30
length: 13
CDR3: CAWSVMADQPQHF

V: TRBV5-6
length: 15
CDR3: CASSGWARSNQPQHF

V: TRBV6-5
length: 15
CDR3: CASRRTGDSGNTIYF

V: TRBV2
length: 17
CDR3: CASTPLAGRTNTGELFF

V: TRBV6-5
length: 14
CDR3: CASSRVGSTGELFF

V: TRBV18
length: 17
CDR3: CASSPTQDRAGANVLTF

V: TRBV5-4
length: 14
CDR3: CASSLWGSNQPQHF

V: TRBV19
length: 11
CDR3: CASNLDTEAFF

V: TRBV5-6
length: 17
CDR3: CASSFLLSGDLQETQYF

V: TRBV15
length: 14
CDR3: CATSRAPSLETQYF

V: TRBV5-4
length: 17
CDR3: CASAQGGTSGRAYEQYF

V: TRBV6-5
length: 14
CDR3: CASSRAGAGDTQYF

V: TRBV6-5
length: 16
CDR3: CASSYSPGGFRTEAFF

V: TRBV6-1
length: 14
CDR3: CASSVRTVTDTQYF

V: TRBV9
length: 19
CDR3: CASSVHSPGGQGGLYGYTF

V: TRBV6-1
length: 14
CDR3: CASRTPGGQDEQFF

V: TRBV7-2
length: 17
CDR3: CASSPNLVGLRGEKLFF

V: TRBV7-2
length: 16
CDR3: CASSLVGTGANSPLHF

V: TRBV5-1
length: 17
CDR3: CASSSRGAPGYQETQYF

V: TRBV4-1
length: 17
CDR3: CASSLAPPPFLRSEQFF

V: TRBV7-9
length: 14
CDR3: CASSLAAVNTEAFF

V: TRBV6-1
length: 13
CDR3: CASSESSGNTIYF

V: TRBV5-5
length: 14
CDR3: CASSLTGPLGEQYF

V: TRBV7-7
length: 14
CDR3: CASSLAAGGNEQFF